Below are 14 T cell receptor beta chains sequenced from a single sample in a study of beta chain features in type 1 diabetes. cDNA synthesis used the whole RNA isolate, giving expressed TCRB sequences. Sequencing used immunoSEQ multiplex PCR; TCRdb keeps in-frame clones, though not all of them. This table has about 360,000 clones, roughly 12% appearing once. Sequences were obtained from naive CD4+ T cells from blood. These receptors were collected from a man younger than 30 in good health.

The table lists this clone with a few counts. V usage is TRBV5-6 and J usage is TRBJ1-5; 7 nucleotides agree with TRBD1. V gave up 6 bases and J gave up 0 bases; unmatched junction bases: 6. CDR3 length: 15 residues. The germline gives CDR1 SGHDT, CDR2 YYEEEE. CDR3 in amino acids: CASTAGGYSNQPQHF. CDR3 nucleotide sequence: TGTGCCAGCACCGCAGGGGGGTATAGCAATCAGCCCCAGCATTTT.

V and J are TRBV5-1 and TRBJ1-3, with a tentative D call TRBD1 (5 bases). The V gene lost 0 bases and the J gene lost 3 bases, with 13 bases spanning the gap. This CDR3 contains 16 residues. From germline, CDR1 is SGHRS and CDR2 YFSETQ. DNA for the CDR3: TGCGCCAGCAGCTTGGTTGGGGGACTTGGTGGAAACACCATATATTTT. Protein sequence: CASSLVGGLGGNTIYF.

The chain combines TRBV18 with TRBJ1-1; no definite D call. Germline lookup yields CDR1 KGHSH and CDR2 LQKENI. The CDR3 sequence is 15 residues long. V lost 2 bases and J 0 bases, leaving 10 bases between the germline ends. The CDR3 nucleotides are TGTGCCAGCTCACCATCGTCTAGATTGAACACTGAAGCTTTCTTT. Its translation is CASSPSSRLNTEAFF.

The chain recombines TRBV30 with TRBJ2-4; no definite D call. The germline gives CDR1 GTSNPN, CDR2 SVGIG (reference sequence). Trimming cost V 0 bases and J 2 bases, with 14 bases left between them. This CDR3 region has 16 residues. CDR3 amino acids: CAWSVPIRATKNIQYF. CDR3 nucleotide sequence: TGTGCCTGGAGTGTACCTATACGAGCAACCAAAAACATTCAGTACTTC.

V usage is TRBV5-6 and J usage is TRBJ2-7; 7 bases align to TRBD1. V gave up 5 bases and J gave up 3 bases; unmatched junction bases: 8. Germline V gene sequence: CDR1 SGHDT, CDR2 YYEEEE. The CDR3 extends over 14 amino acids. DNA for the CDR3: TGTGCCAGCAGTCCCCGGGACAGCAGCTACGAGCAGTACTTC. This codes for CASSPRDSSYEQYF.

This clone was observed a handful of times. The chain has TRBV25-1 and TRBJ1-1; possible D gene TRBD1, 6 bases. Trimming removed 0 bases from V and 0 bases from J, with 11 bases in between. The CDR3 length is 16 residues. Looked up from germline, CDR1 is MGHDK and CDR2 is SYGVNS. The CDR3 region is CASSEYRGGVNTEAFF. CDR3 nucleotides: TGTGCCAGCAGTGAATATAGAGGGGGGGTGAACACTGAAGCTTTCTTT.

The sample holds a few counts of this clone. The chain combines TRBV7-2 with TRBJ2-7; D may be TRBD2 (6 bases). Trimming took off 5 bases at V and 1 base at J, with 12 bases between the two ends. The CDR3 is made up of 14 amino acids. CDR1 is SGHTA, CDR2 FQGNSA, per germline. As DNA, the CDR3 is TGTGCCAGCAGCCGGGGGAGTCCATCCTACGAGCAGTACTTC. Its translation is CASSRGSPSYEQYF.

Turning to this clone: Other DNA sequences in the sample encode the same CDR3. This chain joins TRBV5-1 and TRBJ2-5, with unresolved D. The CDR3 contains 11 residues. The germline V gene has CDR1 SGHRS and CDR2 YFSETQ. Trimming shortened V by 4 bases and J by 5 bases, and 6 bases separated the two germline ends. CDR3 nucleotide sequence: TGCGCCAGCAGCCCCGGGGAGACCCAGTACTTC. Protein: CASSPGETQYF.

The genes are TRBV6-6 and TRBJ1-6; 8 nucleotides line up with TRBD1. The germline CDR1 and CDR2 sequences are MNHNY and SVGAGI (reference sequence). The V segment lost 5 bases and the J segment 9 bases; nucleotides outside the gene matches: 6. CDR3 length: 14 amino acids. CDR3 DNA sequence: TGTGCCAGCAGTCCCGGACAGGGATCTTCACCCCTCCACTTT. Translating it yields CASSPGQGSSPLHF.

This clone was observed a handful of times. This CDR3 reads CAWRAGGPTDTQYF. Written as DNA, the CDR3 is TGTGCCTGGAGAGCGGGGGGGCCCACAGATACGCAGTATTTT. The chain is built from TRBV30 and TRBJ2-3; TRBD2 matches at 10 bases. V shed 3 bases and J 2 bases; nucleotides not matched to a gene: 2. CDR3 length: 14 amino acids. Germline V lookup: CDR1 GTSNPN, CDR2 SVGIG (reference sequence).

V and J are TRBV7-8 and TRBJ2-3; 11 bases map to TRBD1. This CDR3 is built from 14 residues. V gave up 4 bases and J gave up 7 bases; unmatched junction bases: 4. Germline V lookup: CDR1 SGHVS, CDR2 FQNEAQ. CDR3 coding DNA: TGTGCCAGCAGCTCCGGGACAGGGGGGAATACGCAGTATTTT. Translating it yields CASSSGTGGNTQYF. Together with reference TRBV7-8 and TRBJ2-3, the CDR3 gives the full variable domain: GAGVSQSPRYKVAKRGQDVALRCDPISGHVSLFWYQQALGQGPEFLTYFQNEAQLDKSGLPSDRFFAERPEGSVSTLKIQRTQQEDSAVYLCASSSGTGGNTQYFGPGTRLTVL.

The chain links TRBV5-1 to TRBJ1-4, with D perhaps matching TRBD1 (5 bases). Germline values: CDR1 SGHRS, CDR2 YFSETQ. V was pared by 5 bases and J by 8 bases, with 13 bases between. The CDR3 runs 13 residues. CDR3 in amino acids: CASRKGAREKLFF. DNA of the CDR3: TGCGCCAGCAGGAAAGGGGCTAGGGAAAAACTGTTTTTT.

The gene calls are TRBV28 and TRBJ2-3, with a possible D match to TRBD2 (7 bases). The CDR3 loop spans 15 amino acids. Germline V gene lookup returns CDR1 MDHEN and CDR2 SYDVKM. The V gene lost 7 bases and the J gene lost 8 bases, with 22 bases spanning the gap. The CDR3 loop is CASTPGGPTRFTQYF. The CDR3 DNA reads as TGTGCCAGCACCCCCGGGGGGCCAACCCGTTTTACGCAGTATTTT.

The rearrangement uses TRBV5-1 and TRBJ2-6, with D uncertain. The CDR3 extends over 14 amino acids. CDR1 is SGHRS and CDR2 is YFSETQ in the germline V gene. The V end was cut by 3 bases, the J end by 1 base, with 5 bases between. Here the CDR3 reads CASSSKSGANVLTF. Here the CDR3 DNA reads TGCGCCAGCAGCTCAAAATCTGGGGCCAACGTCCTGACTTTC.